These T cell receptor beta chains were read from a single sample in a study of OX40 agonist ivuxolimab in advanced cancers. Libraries were prepared by immunoSEQ multiplex PCR; TCRdb keeps only in-frame clonotypes and omits some of them. This table holds about 40,000 clones, about 85% found once. The starting material was CD4+ or CD8+ T cells sorted from blood, obtained in a trial of the OX40 agonist ivuxolimab. All receptors derive from an adult with an advanced solid tumor such as melanoma, head and neck, liver or kidney cancer. CDR3s include the opening cysteine and the closing phenylalanine or tryptophan. The D gene is left open where the match is weak. Expanded clones get a size class; other rows say once, few or many, or leave the size out.

>TRBD1|16|.|TRBV11-2|TRBJ2-3
CASSLLLTGATDTQYF
TGTGCCAGCAGCTTATTATTGACAGGGGCTACAGATACGCAGTATTTT
>.|16|few|TRBV11-1|TRBJ2-1
CASSLGGLDTYNEQFF
TGTGCCAGCAGCTTAGGAGGGCTAGATACCTACAATGAGCAGTTCTTC
>TRBD2|16|.|TRBV7-2|TRBJ2-1
CASSLRRGGPYNEQFF
TGTGCCAGCAGCTTACGGCGGGGGGGGCCTTACAATGAGCAGTTCTTC
>.|14|.|TRBV4-1|TRBJ2-7
CASSQVTSGDEQYF
TGCGCCAGCAGCCAAGTCACCTCAGGGGACGAGCAGTACTTC
>TRBD2|18|.|TRBV12-5|TRBJ2-1
CASYRASGLLEHYNEQFF
TGTGCTAGCTACCGGGCTAGCGGATTGCTAGAACACTACAATGAGCAGTTCTTC
>.|12|.|TRBV5-1|TRBJ2-7
CASSLAGDEQYF
TGCGCCAGCAGCTTGGCGGGAGACGAGCAGTACTTC
>.|15|.|TRBV5-4|TRBJ1-2
CASSLGQQGNYGYTF
TGTGCCAGCAGCTTGGGCCAACAGGGAAACTATGGCTACACCTTC
>TRBD1|14|.|TRBV5-4|TRBJ1-5
CASSHLTGGEPQHF
TGTGCCAGCAGCCACCTCACAGGGGGCGAGCCCCAGCATTTT
>TRBD1|14|few|TRBV18|TRBJ1-5
CASSPQGANQPQHF
TGTGCCAGCTCACCTCAGGGGGCTAATCAGCCCCAGCATTTT
>.|13|.|TRBV11-1|TRBJ2-7
CASSSLGRGEQYF
TGTGCCAGCAGTTCGTTGGGGAGAGGAGAGCAGTACTTC
>.|14|.|TRBV5-1|TRBJ2-5
CASSFYSEQETQYF
TGCGCCAGCAGCTTCTACAGTGAACAAGAGACCCAGTACTTC
>TRBD1|16|.|TRBV18|TRBJ2-5
CASSPNLDRGGETQYF
TGTGCCAGCTCACCGAACCTGGACAGGGGAGGGGAGACCCAGTACTTC
>.|14|.|TRBV6-1|TRBJ2-7
CASSLGELAYEQYF
TGTGCCAGCAGTTTGGGGGAACTAGCCTACGAGCAGTACTTC
>.|12|.|TRBV2|TRBJ2-1
CASRGDIREQFF
TGTGCCAGCAGGGGGGACATCCGTGAGCAGTTCTTC
>.|12|.|TRBV30|TRBJ1-1
CAWSRANTEAFF
TGTGCCTGGAGTAGGGCGAACACTGAAGCTTTCTTT
>.|13|.|TRBV19|TRBJ1-5
CASSMGVGQPQHF
TGTGCCAGTAGTATGGGGGTCGGCCAGCCCCAGCATTTT
>TRBD1|14|.|TRBV6-1|TRBJ2-5
CASSDLQGKETQYF
TGTGCCAGCAGTGACCTACAGGGGAAAGAGACCCAGTACTTC
>TRBD2|16|.|TRBV7-9|TRBJ2-1
CASSSLTSGGGSEQFF
TGTGCCAGCAGCTCCCTGACTAGCGGGGGGGGCAGTGAGCAGTTCTTC
>.|14|.|TRBV6-5|TRBJ1-1
CASMVGGGRTEAFF
TGTGCCAGCATGGTGGGAGGGGGTCGCACTGAAGCTTTCTTT
>.|17|.|TRBV6-1|TRBJ1-6
CASSVSLWTADNSPLHF
TGTGCCAGCAGTGTTAGTTTGTGGACAGCTGATAATTCACCCCTCCACTTT
>TRBD1|14|.|TRBV6-5|TRBJ2-7
CASSTTGGSYEQYF
TGTGCCAGCAGTACGACAGGGGGCTCCTACGAGCAGTACTTC
>TRBD1|17|.|TRBV7-9|TRBJ2-7
CASSPRTGDEGSYEQYF
TGTGCCAGCAGCCCCCGGACAGGGGACGAGGGTTCCTACGAGCAGTACTTC
>TRBD1|13|.|TRBV7-9|TRBJ1-1
CASSRLRDSEAFF
TGTGCCAGCAGCCGTCTCCGGGACAGTGAAGCTTTCTTT
>.|12|.|TRBV19|TRBJ2-1
CASSIPRGEQFF
TGTGCCAGTAGTATTCCCCGCGGCGAGCAGTTCTTC
>.|15|.|TRBV19|TRBJ1-3
CASSANSGTGNTIYF
TGTGCCAGTAGTGCGAATTCGGGGACTGGAAACACCATATATTTT
>TRBD2|15|.|TRBV2|TRBJ2-2
CASSERGGNTGELFF
TGTGCCAGCAGTGAGCGGGGGGGGAACACCGGGGAGCTGTTTTTT
>.|13|.|TRBV27|TRBJ1-4
CASSSRRNEKLFF
TGTGCCAGCAGTTCCCGACGGAATGAAAAACTGTTTTTT
>.|12|.|TRBV27|TRBJ2-7
CASSFKGYEQYF
TGTGCCAGCAGTTTTAAGGGCTACGAGCAGTACTTC
>TRBD1|13|.|TRBV7-8|TRBJ1-1
CASSLVTGHEAFF
TGTGCCAGCAGCTTAGTGACAGGGCATGAAGCTTTCTTT
>TRBD2|15|.|TRBV6-1|TRBJ2-5
CASSELGGYQETQYF
TGTGCCAGCAGTGAGCTCGGGGGGTACCAAGAGACCCAGTACTTC
>TRBD1|16|.|TRBV6-4|TRBJ2-5
CASSDSGQDLDCDQYF
TGTGCCAGCAGTGACTCGGGACAGGATCTTGACTGCGACCAGTACTTC
>TRBD1|16|.|TRBV27|TRBJ1-6
CASSLSTGQYNSPLHF
TGTGCCAGCAGTTTATCAACGGGACAGTATAATTCACCCCTCCACTTT
>TRBD1|15|.|TRBV11-1|TRBJ2-2
CASSPGTANTGELFF
TGTGCCAGCAGTCCCGGGACAGCAAACACCGGGGAGCTGTTTTTT
>.|13|.|TRBV7-9|TRBJ1-2
CASSRNGFYGYTF
TGTGCCAGCAGCCGTAACGGTTTCTATGGCTACACCTTC
>TRBD2|16|.|TRBV7-8|TRBJ2-1
CASSLEGGTRLSEQFF
TGTGCCAGCAGCTTAGAGGGAGGGACTAGACTCTCGGAGCAGTTCTTC
>TRBD1|15|.|TRBV5-1|TRBJ2-5
CASSSRDRAQETQYF
TGCGCCAGCAGCTCCCGGGACAGGGCACAAGAGACCCAGTACTTC
>.|14|.|TRBV2|TRBJ1-3
CASSGTVSGNTIYF
TGTGCCAGCAGTGGGACAGTCTCTGGAAACACCATATATTTT
>TRBD1|15|.|TRBV6-1|TRBJ1-1
CASRPDRSMNTEAFF
TGTGCCAGCAGGCCGGACAGGTCAATGAACACTGAAGCTTTCTTT
>TRBD1|15|.|TRBV5-1|TRBJ2-2
CASSISTGGIGELFF
TGCGCCAGCAGCATATCGACAGGGGGGATCGGGGAGCTGTTTTTT
>.|14|.|TRBV10-3|TRBJ2-5
CAISEPGPQETQYF
TGTGCCATCAGTGAACCGGGCCCTCAAGAGACCCAGTACTTC
>TRBD1|13|.|TRBV19|TRBJ1-1
CASSDRVNTEAFF
TGTGCCAGTAGTGACAGGGTGAACACTGAAGCTTTCTTT